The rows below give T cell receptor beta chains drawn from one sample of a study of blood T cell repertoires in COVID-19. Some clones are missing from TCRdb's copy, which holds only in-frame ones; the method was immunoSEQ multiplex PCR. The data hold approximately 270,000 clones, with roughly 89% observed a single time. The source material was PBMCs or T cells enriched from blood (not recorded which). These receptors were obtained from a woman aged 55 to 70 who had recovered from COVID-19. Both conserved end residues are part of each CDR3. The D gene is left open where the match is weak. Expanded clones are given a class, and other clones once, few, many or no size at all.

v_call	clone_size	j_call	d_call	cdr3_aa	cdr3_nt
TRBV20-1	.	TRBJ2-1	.	CSATDWDEQFF	TGCAGTGCGACTGACTGGGATGAGCAGTTCTTC
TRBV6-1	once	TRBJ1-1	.	CASSEIAEAFF	TGTGCCAGCAGTGAAATAGCTGAAGCTTTCTTT
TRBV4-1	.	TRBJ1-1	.	CASSRFRGMDTEAFF	TGCGCCAGCAGCCGCTTTCGGGGGATGGACACTGAAGCTTTCTTT
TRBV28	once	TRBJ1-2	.	CASSSGTASNYGYTF	TGTGCCAGCAGTTCCGGAACAGCCAGTAACTATGGCTACACCTTC
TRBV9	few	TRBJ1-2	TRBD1	CASSVRVRQGVEQGVDGYTF	TGTGCCAGCAGCGTAAGGGTACGGCAGGGTGTGGAACAGGGGGTCGATGGCTACACCTTC
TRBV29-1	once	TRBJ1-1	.	CSVASLGNTEAFF	TGCAGCGTAGCTAGTCTAGGTAACACTGAAGCTTTCTTT
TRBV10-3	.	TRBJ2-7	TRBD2	CAISEAGEPYEQYF	TGTGCCATCAGTGAGGCGGGAGAGCCCTACGAGCAGTACTTC
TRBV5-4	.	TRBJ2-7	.	CASSPVGGIYEQYF	TGTGCCAGCAGTCCCGTAGGGGGTATCTACGAGCAGTACTTC
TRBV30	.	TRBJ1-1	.	CAWSSGMNTEAFF	TGTGCCTGGAGTTCAGGGATGAACACTGAAGCTTTCTTT
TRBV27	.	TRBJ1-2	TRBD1	CASRGGGGQGSYGYTF	TGTGCCAGCAGGGGAGGAGGTGGACAGGGATCCTATGGCTACACCTTC
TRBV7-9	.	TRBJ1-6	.	CASSGGGTQSSYNSPLHF	TGTGCCAGCAGCGGGGGGGGCACACAGAGCTCCTATAATTCACCCCTCCACTTT
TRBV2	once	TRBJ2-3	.	CASRNRGLGGRTDTQYF	TGTGCCAGCAGAAACAGAGGATTGGGGGGTCGCACAGATACGCAGTATTTT
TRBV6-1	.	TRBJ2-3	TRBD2	CASSEVGGGIADTQYF	TGTGCCAGCAGTGAAGTTGGGGGGGGGATCGCAGATACGCAGTATTTT
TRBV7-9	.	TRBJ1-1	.	CASSITGQSTEAFF	TGTGCCAGCAGCATTACCGGACAGAGCACTGAAGCTTTCTTT
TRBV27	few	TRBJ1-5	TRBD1	CASRKDRVDQPQHF	TGTGCCAGCAGAAAGGACAGGGTCGATCAGCCCCAGCATTTT
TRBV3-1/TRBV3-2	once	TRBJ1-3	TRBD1	CASSQTGAGNTIYF	TGTGCCAGCAGCCAGACAGGGGCTGGAAACACCATATATTTT
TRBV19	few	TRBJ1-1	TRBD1	CASSMGTGLGAFF	TGTGCCAGTAGTATGGGGACAGGGCTTGGAGCTTTCTTT
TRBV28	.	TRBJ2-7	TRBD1	CASRDRDYEQYF	TGTGCCAGCCGGGACAGGGACTACGAGCAGTACTTC
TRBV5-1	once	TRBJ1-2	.	CASSLGRESYGYTF	TGCGCCAGCAGCTTGGGAAGGGAGAGCTATGGCTACACCTTC
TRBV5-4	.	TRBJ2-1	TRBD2	CASSLGASGIYNEQFF	TGTGCCAGCAGCTTGGGGGCTAGCGGGATATACAATGAGCAGTTCTTC
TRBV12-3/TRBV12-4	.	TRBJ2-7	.	CASNPGRDNEQYF	TGTGCCAGCAACCCCGGCAGGGACAACGAGCAGTACTTC
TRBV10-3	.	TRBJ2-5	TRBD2	CAISVGASGGYQETQYF	TGTGCCATCAGTGTGGGGGCTAGCGGGGGCTACCAAGAGACCCAGTACTTC
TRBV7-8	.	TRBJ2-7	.	CASTGRRGHEQYF	TGTGCCAGCACTGGGAGGAGAGGGCACGAGCAGTACTTC
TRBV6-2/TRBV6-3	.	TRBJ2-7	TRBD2	CASSYTGGGYEQYF	TGTGCCAGCAGTTACACGGGAGGAGGGTACGAGCAGTACTTC